These 11 T cell receptor beta chains were all obtained from the same sample, sequenced in a study of shared clonotypes between healthy human individuals. Sequencing was performed with immunoSEQ multiplex PCR; in TCRdb, only in-frame clones are kept and a portion is missing. The sample includes about 1.1 million clones, 70% to 80% of them seen just once. The source material was memory CD4+ T cells from PBMCs. As for subset: CD45RA-negative fraction. Receptor source: a man between 18 and 29 years old in good health. Some clones in this sample may be carry-over from other donors' samples.

The chain is built from TRBV27 and TRBJ1-2; TRBD1 agrees at 7 bases. Germline CDR1 and CDR2: MNHEY and SMNVEV (reference sequence). The CDR3 length is 13 residues. Unmatched junction bases numbered 5, after V lost 6 bases and J lost 4 bases. The CDR3 coding sequence is TGTGCCAGCAGCCCCAGGGGGGTCTATGGCTACACCTTC. Translating gives CASSPRGVYGYTF.

The chain recombines TRBV7-2 with TRBJ2-7; weak D call: TRBD2 (6 bases). Germline CDR1 SGHTA, CDR2 FQGNSA. V dropped 7 bases and J dropped 0 bases, with 16 bases sitting between them. This CDR3 is built from 15 residues. The CDR3: CASTPSGLSSYEQYF. The CDR3 DNA is TGTGCCAGCACCCCAAGCGGGCTGAGCTCCTACGAGCAGTACTTC.

The chain couples TRBV5-6 to TRBJ2-3; either TRBD1 or TRBD2 may supply D (5 bases each). With 3 bases removed from V and 0 bases from J, the gap between germline ends came to 14 bases. From germline, CDR1 is SGHDT and CDR2 YYEEEE. This CDR3 spans 16 amino acids. Written as DNA, the CDR3 is TGTGCCAGCAGCTCTGAGGGAGCAGGGAGCACAGATACGCAGTATTTT. Its protein is CASSSEGAGSTDTQYF.

This chain links TRBV6-5 with TRBJ2-7; 7 bases fit TRBD1. Germline V gives CDR1 MNHEY, CDR2 SVGAGI. The ends lost 2 bases at V and 2 bases at J; junction bases unmatched: 3. The CDR3 loop spans 14 amino acids. CDR3 in DNA: TGTGCCAGCAGTTACGGGACAGTGCCCTACGAGCAGTACTTC. Protein product: CASSYGTVPYEQYF.

V usage is TRBV10-3 and J usage is TRBJ2-7; 8 nucleotides agree with TRBD2. This CDR3 is 16 amino acids long. Germline V CDR1 and CDR2: ENHRY, SYGVKD. The V gene end was trimmed by 3 bases and the J gene end by 2 bases; junction bases not matched to a gene: 9. The CDR3 loop is CAISEGVAGSPYEQYF. The CDR3 DNA sequence: TGTGCCATCAGTGAAGGGGTAGCGGGAAGCCCCTACGAGCAGTACTTC.

The gene calls are TRBV30 and TRBJ2-7; D may match TRBD1 or TRBD2 (5 bases each). Germline loops: CDR1 GTSNPN, CDR2 SVGIG (reference sequence). Trimming removed 4 bases from V and 4 bases from J, with 14 bases in between. The CDR3 covers 13 residues. The CDR3 bases are TGTGCCTGGACAGCGGACAACGGGTACGAGCAGTACTTC. Translated, it gives CAWTADNGYEQYF. Drawing the rest from reference TRBV30 and TRBJ2-7, the complete variable domain is SQTIHQWPATLVQPVGSPLSLECTVEGTSNPNLYWYRQAAGRGLQLLFYSVGIGQISSEVPQNLSASRPQDRQFILSSKKLLLSDSGFYLCAWTADNGYEQYFGPGTRLTVT.

The J gene is TRBJ2-2, the V gene TRBV29-1; 7 bases agree with TRBD2. The CDR3 is 15 residues long. The V gene end was trimmed by 4 bases and the J gene end by 6 bases; junction bases not matched to a gene: 11. In germline, CDR1 is SQVTM, CDR2 ANQGSEA. The CDR3 DNA reads TGCAGCGTTGGCACCCGCTTTCGGGGGGCCGGGGAGCTGTTTTTT. It encodes CSVGTRFRGAGELFF.

The CDR3 spells CASSPSLGGLPYEQYF. CDR3 nucleotides: TGTGCCAGCAGTCCGTCCTTAGGCGGTCTCCCCTACGAGCAGTACTTC. This sequence joins TRBV28 and TRBJ2-7; no firm D call. Germline values: CDR1 MDHEN, CDR2 SYDVKM. Trimming left V 5 bases short and J 2 bases short, with 19 bases between. CDR3 length equals 16 residues.

Points on this clone: The same CDR3 arises from other DNA sequences in this sample as well. The chain carries TRBV28 and TRBJ2-2; D remains unclear. The CDR3 contains 13 residues. V was shortened by 4 bases and J by 2 bases, with 5 bases between the two germline ends. Germline-derived CDR1 and CDR2 are MDHEN and SYDVKM. DNA of the CDR3: TGTGCCAGCAGTTCCGGTAACACCGGGGAGCTGTTTTTT. It is translated as CASSSGNTGELFF.

The rearrangement links TRBV7-7 to TRBJ2-1, with D perhaps matching TRBD1 (6 bases). Trimming pared 5 bases from V and 4 bases from J, leaving 12 bases between. Per the germline V gene, CDR1 is SSHAT and CDR2 is FNYEAQ (reference sequence). This CDR3 region has 14 residues. The CDR3: CASSPSTGYNEQFF. CDR3 DNA: TGTGCCAGCAGCCCCTCGACAGGTTACAATGAGCAGTTCTTC.

This clone was seen only a few times. This rearrangement joins TRBV27 to TRBJ2-7; D possibly corresponds to TRBD2 (5 bases). Germline-derived CDR1 and CDR2 are MNHEY and SMNVEV (reference sequence). The CDR3 length is 15 residues. V lost 6 bases, J lost 4 bases, and 19 bases lay in between. This chain's CDR3 is CASSPAGGSGYEQYF. CDR3 nucleotide sequence: TGTGCCAGCAGCCCAGCAGGAGGCAGTGGTTACGAGCAGTACTTC.